One sample yielded the 7 T cell receptor beta chains listed below, sequenced in a study of shared clonotypes between healthy human individuals. Assay: immunoSEQ multiplex PCR; the TCRdb copy retains only in-frame clones and omits some. Found here are 470,000 or so clones, over 75% of them singletons; the top ten hold 9.5% to 15%. Material: PBMCs. These receptors were collected from a woman aged 40 to 49 in good health. Some clones in this sample may be carry-over from other donors' samples.

This clone was recorded only once. The genes are TRBV5-1 and TRBJ1-1; D is unresolved. CDR3 length equals 13 residues. Trimming removed 0 bases at V and 3 bases at J, with 6 bases between. Germline CDR1 and CDR2: SGHRS and YFSETQ. The CDR3 sequence is CASSLAGDTEAFF. For the CDR3, the DNA is TGCGCCAGCAGCTTGGCCGGGGACACTGAAGCTTTCTTT.

With regard to this clone: With only one base between it and a far larger clone, this is likely a read error. This chain uses TRBV7-2 with TRBJ2-7, with 12 bases identical to TRBD2. The trim removed 5 bases at V and 2 bases at J, leaving 4 bases unmatched. The CDR3 loop spans 15 amino acids. Germline V gene sequence: CDR1 SGHTA, CDR2 FQGNSA. The CDR3 coding sequence is TGTGCCAGCAGCCCCCGGACTAGCGGGGCCTACGAGCAGTACTTC. This codes for CASSPRTSGAYEQYF.

This clone was seen only once. This rearrangement joins TRBV6-5 to TRBJ2-5; D tentatively reads TRBD1 or TRBD2 (5 bases each). This CDR3 is built from 15 residues. Germline V gene lookup returns CDR1 MNHEY and CDR2 SVGAGI. Trimming cost V 7 bases and J 1 base, with 16 bases left between them. The chain's CDR3 is CASKPIGASQETQYF. The CDR3 coding sequence is TGTGCCAGCAAACCGATCGGGGCAAGCCAAGAGACCCAGTACTTC.

Turning to this clone: A read error is the likely source, as a far larger clone sits one nucleotide away. This CDR3 is also generated by other DNA sequences in the sample. The V gene is TRBV5-6, the J gene TRBJ1-1; possibly TRBD1 for D (6 bases). This CDR3 comprises 15 residues. Germline-derived CDR1 and CDR2 are SGHDT and YYEEEE. CDR3 DNA: TGTGCCAGCACCCTGGCTGGGGGCTTGCTCACTGAAGCTTTATTT. Residues: CASTLAGGLLTEALF.

The V call is TRBV7-2, the J call TRBJ1-2; the D is unclear. Per germline, CDR1 SGHTA and CDR2 FQGNSA. The CDR3 length is 14 residues. Deletions cut 5 bases from V and 5 bases from J, with 15 bases between. The CDR3, as DNA: TGTGCCAGCAGCAAGGTGGTTACAGCATATGGCTACACCTTC. Translation gives CASSKVVTAYGYTF.

The chain combines TRBV18 with TRBJ2-3, with 12 bases aligning to TRBD2. This CDR3 spans 17 amino acids. The germline V gene encodes CDR1 KGHSH and CDR2 LQKENI. V shed 4 bases, J shed 0 bases, and the junction held 5 bases outside the gene matches. CDR3 protein: CASSLELAGGSTDTQYF. CDR3 nucleotide sequence: TGTGCCAGCTCACTCGAACTAGCGGGAGGTAGCACAGATACGCAGTATTTT.

The chain uses TRBV9 and TRBJ2-2, with a weak D call TRBD2 (5 bases). The germline V gene has CDR1 SGDLS and CDR2 YYNGEE. V was trimmed by 1 base and J by 4 bases, leaving 11 bases between them. This CDR3 is 15 amino acids long. Here the CDR3 DNA reads TGTGCCAGCAGCGTAATGGGAGAGGGCACCGGGGAGCTGTTTTTT. Translated: CASSVMGEGTGELFF.